Described below is a single T cell receptor (beta chain) sequence and its context. The data are from a study of blood T cell repertoires in COVID-19. About the study: The samples span acute and convalescent COVID-19 from the United States, Italy and Spain. PBMCs, B-cell-depleted T cells, or T cells provided the cDNA or gDNA that made up the material.

Per the authors' pipeline: Estimation of nucleated cell counts was performed using reference gene primer amplification. The data were produced by immunoSEQ multiplex PCR, yet TCRdb's version contains in-frame clones alone and is incomplete. The DNA was the basis for D and trimming; V, J and clone size are from that table. The sample shows roughly 110,000 clones, 65% to 85% of them seen only once. The germline gives CDR1 LNHDA, CDR2 SQIVND (reference sequence). The CDR3 consists of 15 residues. V lost 4 bases to trimming and J lost 2 bases, with 14 bases between them. The specimen was peripheral blood. The J gene is TRBJ2-5, the V gene TRBV19; a possible D gene is TRBD2 (6 bases). This clonotype was obtained from a woman between 65 and 79 years old with acute or convalescent COVID-19. In DNA, the CDR3 is TGTGCCAGTAGTAGTGGTAGCGGAAATCAAGAGACCCAGTACTTC. Translated, it gives CASSSGSGNQETQYF.